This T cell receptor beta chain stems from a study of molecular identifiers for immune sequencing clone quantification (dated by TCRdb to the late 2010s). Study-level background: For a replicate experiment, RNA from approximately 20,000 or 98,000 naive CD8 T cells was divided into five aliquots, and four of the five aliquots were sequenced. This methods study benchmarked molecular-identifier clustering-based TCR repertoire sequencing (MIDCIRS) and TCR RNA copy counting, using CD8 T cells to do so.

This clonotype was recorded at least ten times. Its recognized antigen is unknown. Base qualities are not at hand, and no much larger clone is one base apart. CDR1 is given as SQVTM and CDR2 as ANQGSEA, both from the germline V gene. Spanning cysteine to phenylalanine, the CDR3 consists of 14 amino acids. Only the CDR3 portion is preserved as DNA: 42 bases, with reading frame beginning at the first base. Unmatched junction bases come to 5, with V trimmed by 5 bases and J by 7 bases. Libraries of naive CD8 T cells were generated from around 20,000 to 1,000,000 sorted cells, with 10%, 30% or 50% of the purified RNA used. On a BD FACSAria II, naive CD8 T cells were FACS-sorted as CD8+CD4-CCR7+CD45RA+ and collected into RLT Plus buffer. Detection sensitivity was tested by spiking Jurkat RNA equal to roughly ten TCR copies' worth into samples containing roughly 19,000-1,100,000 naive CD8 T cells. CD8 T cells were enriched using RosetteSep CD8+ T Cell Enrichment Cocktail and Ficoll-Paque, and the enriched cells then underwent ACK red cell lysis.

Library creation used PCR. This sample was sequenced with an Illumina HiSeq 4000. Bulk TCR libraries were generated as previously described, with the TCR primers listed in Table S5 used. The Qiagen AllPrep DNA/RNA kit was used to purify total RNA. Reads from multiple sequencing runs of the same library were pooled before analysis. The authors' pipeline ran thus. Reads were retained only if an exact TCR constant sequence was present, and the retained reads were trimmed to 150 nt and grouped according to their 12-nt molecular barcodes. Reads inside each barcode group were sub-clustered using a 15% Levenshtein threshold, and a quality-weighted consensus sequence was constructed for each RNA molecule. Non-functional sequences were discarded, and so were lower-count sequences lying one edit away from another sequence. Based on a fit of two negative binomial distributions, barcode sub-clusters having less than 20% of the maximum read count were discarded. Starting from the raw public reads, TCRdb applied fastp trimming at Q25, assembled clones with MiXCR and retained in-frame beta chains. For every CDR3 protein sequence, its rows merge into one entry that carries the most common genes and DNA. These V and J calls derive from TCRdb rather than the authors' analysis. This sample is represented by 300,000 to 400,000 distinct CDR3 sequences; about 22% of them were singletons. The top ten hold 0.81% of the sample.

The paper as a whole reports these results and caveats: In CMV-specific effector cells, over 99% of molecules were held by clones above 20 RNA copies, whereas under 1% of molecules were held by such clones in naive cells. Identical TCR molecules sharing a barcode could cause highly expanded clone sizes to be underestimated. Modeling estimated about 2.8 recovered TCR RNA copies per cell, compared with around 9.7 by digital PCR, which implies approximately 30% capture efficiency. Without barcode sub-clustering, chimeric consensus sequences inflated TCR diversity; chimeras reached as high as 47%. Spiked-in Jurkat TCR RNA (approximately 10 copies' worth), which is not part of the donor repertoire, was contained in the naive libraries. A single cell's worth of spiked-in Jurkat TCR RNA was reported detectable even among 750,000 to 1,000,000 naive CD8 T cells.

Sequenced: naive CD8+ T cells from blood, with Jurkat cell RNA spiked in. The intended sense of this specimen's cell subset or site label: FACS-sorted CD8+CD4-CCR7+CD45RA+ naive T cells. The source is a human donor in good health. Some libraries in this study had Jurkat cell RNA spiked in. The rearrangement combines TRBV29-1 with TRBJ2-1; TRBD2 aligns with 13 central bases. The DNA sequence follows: TGCAGCGTTAAGACTAGCGGGGGGTTTAATGAGCAGTTCTTC. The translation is CSVKTSGGFNEQFF.